These 31 T cell receptor beta chains were all obtained from the same sample, sequenced in a study of cytomegalovirus exposure and HLA in healthy donors. Primers: 60 Vbeta forward and 13 Jbeta reverse. Method: immunoSEQ multiplex PCR; TCRdb's copy keeps in-frame clones and lacks some. The table lists some 60,000 clones. The sequenced sample was PBMCs. The source of these receptors is a male donor in good health and CMV-seronegative.

The chain carries TRBV5-6 and TRBJ1-2; 8 bases align to TRBD1. V gave up 1 base and J gave up 4 bases; unmatched junction bases: 0. This CDR3 has 13 residues. The germline gives CDR1 SGHDT, CDR2 YYEEEE. CDR3 in amino acids: CASSLQGAYGYTF. The CDR3 nucleotides read TGTGCCAGCAGCTTGCAGGGGGCCTATGGCTACACCTTC.

This chain links TRBV7-2 with TRBJ1-2; 9 positions agree with TRBD1. The junction had 1 base not matched to a gene; V was cut back by 1 base and J by 1 base. This CDR3 region has 15 residues. The germline CDR1 and CDR2 sequences are SGHTA and FQGNSA. The CDR3 loop reads CASSLDRGRNYGYTF. CDR3 in DNA: TGTGCCAGCAGCTTAGACAGGGGGCGTAACTATGGCTACACCTTC.

The V and J genes are TRBV4-3 and TRBJ1-1; D is undetermined. CDR1 and CDR2 (germline): LGHNA, YSLEER. Trimming left V 4 bases short and J 1 base short, with 10 bases between. CDR3 length equals 14 residues. CDR3 in amino acids: CASSLGDWNTEAFF. In DNA form, the CDR3 reads TGCGCCAGCAGCCTCGGGGATTGGAACACTGAAGCTTTCTTT.

The CDR3 sequence: CASRKTGETGELFF. The CDR3 nucleotides read TGTGCCAGTCGAAAGACAGGAGAGACCGGGGAGCTGTTTTTT. The chain has TRBV14 and TRBJ2-2, with D perhaps matching TRBD1 (6 bases). The CDR3 covers 14 residues. Germline V gene sequence: CDR1 SGHDN, CDR2 FVKESK. The V end lost 9 bases, the J end lost 5 bases, and 16 bases lay between the germline ends.

The V and J genes are TRBV7-9 and TRBJ1-4, with 7 bases that match TRBD1. Germline loops: CDR1 SEHNR, CDR2 FQNEAQ (reference sequence). This CDR3 has 13 residues. V trimming: 5 bases; J trimming: 10 bases; junction bases outside the gene matches: 7. The CDR3 DNA sequence: TGTGCCAGCAGCGAAGAGGGGGCAGGAAAACTGTTTTTT. Residues: CASSEEGAGKLFF.

This sequence joins TRBV28 and TRBJ1-2, with D hard to call. The CDR3 spans 12 residues. CDR1 and CDR2 from the germline V gene are MDHEN and SYDVKM. V lost 6 bases, J lost 2 bases, and 7 bases lay in between. The CDR3 spells CASSYYNYGYTF. DNA of the CDR3: TGTGCCAGCAGCTACTACAACTATGGCTACACCTTC.

The rearrangement uses TRBV15 and TRBJ1-6, with a possible D match to TRBD1 (6 bases). The ends were cut back, 5 bases at V and 3 bases at J, with 11 bases in the middle. Germline values: CDR1 LNHNV, CDR2 YYDKDF (reference sequence). The CDR3 has 15 amino acids. CDR3 nucleotides: TGTGCCACCAGCGATCGACAGGTCTATAATTCACCCCTCCACTTT. Its translation: CATSDRQVYNSPLHF. The full variable domain, completed using reference TRBV15 and TRBJ1-6, is DAMVIQNPRYQVTQFGKPVTLSCSQTLNHNVMYWYQQKSSQAPKLLFHYYDKDFNNEADTPDNFQSRRPNTSFCFLDIRSPGLGDTAMYLCATSDRQVYNSPLHFGNGTRLTVT.

Turning to this clone: At one of its ends the junction is not consistent with the germline gene, which may arise from a read error. This sequence joins TRBV4-2 and TRBJ2-3; 11 bases agree with TRBD2. CDR1 LGHNA and CDR2 YNFKEQ come from the germline V gene. This CDR3 contains 14 residues. CDR3 loop: CASSQGSGGDKQYF. The CDR3 DNA reads as TGTGCCAGCAGCCAAGGTAGCGGGGGGGATAAGCAGTATTTT.

The gene calls are TRBV11-3 and TRBJ2-1; 13 bases agree with TRBD2. Germline-derived CDR1 and CDR2 are SGHNT and YENEEA. The CDR3 runs to 14 residues. The trim removed 8 bases at V and 7 bases at J, leaving 5 bases unmatched. The CDR3 DNA reads as TGTGCCAGCGGCAAGACTAGCGGGAGGAATGAGCAGTTCTTC. This codes for CASGKTSGRNEQFF.

The genes are TRBV11-2 and TRBJ2-2; 8 bases agree with TRBD2. This CDR3 spans 16 amino acids. Germline-derived CDR1 and CDR2 are SGHAT and FQNNGV. With 1 base clipped from V and 3 bases from J, the junction kept 4 bases outside the gene matches. The CDR3 loop reads CASSLGAGAYTGELFF. The CDR3 DNA follows: TGTGCCAGCAGCTTAGGAGCGGGAGCGTACACCGGGGAGCTGTTTTTT.

The chain couples TRBV9 to TRBJ2-2; TRBD1 matches at 9 bases. The CDR3 contains 16 residues. V shed 0 bases, J shed 7 bases, and the junction held 7 bases outside the gene matches. The germline gives CDR1 SGDLS, CDR2 YYNGEE. CDR3 nucleotide sequence: TGTGCCAGCAGCGTAGGGGACAGGGTTTTTTACGGGGAGCTGTTTTTT. Translation gives CASSVGDRVFYGELFF.

This chain links TRBV6-5 with TRBJ1-1; maybe TRBD1 (5 bases). Trimming left V 6 bases short and J 4 bases short, with 15 bases between. CDR1 and CDR2 (germline): MNHEY, SVGAGI. This CDR3 region has 14 residues. CDR3 sequence: CASRIHSGTTEAFF. As DNA, the CDR3 is TGTGCCAGCAGGATACATAGCGGGACCACTGAAGCTTTCTTT.

V usage is TRBV29-1 and J usage is TRBJ2-7; 8 positions match TRBD1. Germline CDR1 SQVTM, CDR2 ANQGSEA. The CDR3 has 13 residues. Trimming removed 2 bases from V and 7 bases from J; junction bases left unmatched: 7. The chain's CDR3 is CSVETWTGREQYF. The CDR3 region has the DNA TGCAGCGTTGAAACATGGACAGGGAGAGAGCAGTACTTC.

The chain has TRBV7-9 and TRBJ1-2; D gene ambiguous. Germline CDR1 reads SEHNR; CDR2 reads FQNEAQ (reference sequence). The CDR3 loop spans 15 amino acids. Trimming stripped 4 bases from V and 3 bases from J, with 15 bases between. CDR3: CASSSTRLTDYGYTF. The CDR3, as DNA: TGTGCCAGCAGCTCGACACGGTTAACCGACTATGGCTACACCTTC.

The chain has TRBV7-2 and TRBJ2-3, with 9 bases fitting TRBD1. This CDR3 region has 15 residues. V trimming: 5 bases; J trimming: 4 bases; junction bases outside the gene matches: 7. The V gene's germline CDR1 is SGHTA and CDR2 FQGNSA. The CDR3 here is CASSTRQGVADTQYF. For the CDR3, the DNA is TGTGCCAGCAGCACCCGACAGGGGGTCGCAGATACGCAGTATTTT. Full variable domain (remainder filled in from reference TRBV7-2 and TRBJ2-3): GAGVSQSPSNKVTEKGKDVELRCDPISGHTALYWYRQSLGQGLEFLIYFQGNSAPDKSGLPSDRFSAERTGGSVSTLTIQRTQQEDSAVYLCASSTRQGVADTQYFGPGTRLTVL.

The V call is TRBV6-6, the J call TRBJ2-1; D is undetermined. Germline V lookup: CDR1 MNHNY, CDR2 SVGAGI (reference sequence). Trimming stripped 8 bases from V and 0 bases from J, with 8 bases between. This CDR3 region has 13 residues. CDR3 sequence: CASSWSSYNEQFF. In nucleotides, the CDR3 is TGTGCCAGCTCCTGGAGCTCCTACAATGAGCAGTTCTTC.

The genes are TRBV19 and TRBJ1-3; D is unclear. CDR3 length equals 17 residues. The germline V gene encodes CDR1 LNHDA and CDR2 SQIVND (reference sequence). V lost 6 bases to trimming and J lost 0 bases, with 18 bases between them. CDR3 amino acids: CASSQRGRISSGNTIYF. CDR3 coding DNA: TGTGCCAGTAGCCAAAGAGGGAGGATCAGCTCTGGAAACACCATATATTTT.

The chain combines TRBV28 with TRBJ2-5; 7 bases are a match to TRBD1. Germline CDR1 and CDR2: MDHEN and SYDVKM. J gave up 2 bases and V 5 bases, and 8 bases lay outside the gene matches. The CDR3 runs 15 residues. The CDR3 is CASSPGTDFQETQYF. The CDR3 region has the DNA TGTGCCAGCAGTCCCGGGACAGATTTTCAAGAGACCCAGTACTTC.

The V call is TRBV4-2, the J call TRBJ2-7; 11 positions agree with TRBD2. V shed 6 bases and J 0 bases; nucleotides not matched to a gene: 4. This CDR3 is 15 amino acids long. The germline V gene has CDR1 LGHNA and CDR2 YNFKEQ. Here the CDR3 reads CASSPGTSGSYEQYF. The CDR3 DNA follows: TGTGCCAGCAGTCCCGGGACTAGCGGCTCCTACGAGCAGTACTTC.

The chain joins TRBV5-1 to TRBJ2-3, with a tentative D call TRBD2 (6 bases). The CDR3 runs 16 residues. V was pared by 4 bases and J by 5 bases, with 20 bases between. Germline CDR1 SGHRS, CDR2 YFSETQ. The CDR3 loop is CASSQTFLASGDTQYF. Here the CDR3 DNA reads TGCGCCAGCAGCCAAACGTTCCTAGCGAGTGGAGATACGCAGTATTTT.

The rearrangement links TRBV7-9 to TRBJ2-2; D is possibly TRBD1 (5 bases). Deletions cut 5 bases from V and 4 bases from J, with 11 bases between. The CDR3 consists of 14 residues. In germline, CDR1 is SEHNR, CDR2 FQNEAQ (reference sequence). The CDR3 is CASSARTGTGELFF. In DNA, the CDR3 is TGTGCCAGCAGCGCTCGCACAGGCACCGGGGAGCTGTTTTTT. The full variable domain, in which reference TRBV7-9 and TRBJ2-2 provide the parts outside the CDR3, is DTGVSQNPRHKITKRGQNVTFRCDPISEHNRLYWYRQTLGQGPEFLTYFQNEAQLEKSRLLSDRFSAERPKGSFSTLEIQRTEQGDSAMYLCASSARTGTGELFFGEGSRLTVL.

The rearrangement joins TRBV5-1 to TRBJ2-7; 7 nucleotides align to TRBD1. This CDR3 has 15 residues. V was clipped by 2 bases and J by 0 bases; unmatched bases: 5. The germline V gene encodes CDR1 SGHRS and CDR2 YFSETQ. CDR3: CASSLLRDSSYEQYF. The CDR3, as DNA: TGCGCCAGCAGCTTACTCCGGGACAGCTCCTACGAGCAGTACTTC.

The V gene is TRBV18, the J gene TRBJ2-2; the match to TRBD1 covers 9 bases. The J segment lost 1 base and the V segment lost 5 bases, leaving 8 bases of the junction unmatched. Germline V CDR1 and CDR2: KGHSH, LQKENI. This CDR3 region has 17 residues. CDR3 sequence reads: CASSSQPGQGNTGELFF. CDR3 sequence (DNA): TGTGCCAGCTCATCTCAACCGGGACAGGGGAACACCGGGGAGCTGTTTTTT.

The rearrangement links TRBV4-3 to TRBJ2-1, with TRBD1 matching over 9 bases. The length of the CDR3 is 15 residues. Trimming cost V 2 bases and J 4 bases; bases outside gene matches: 3. Germline V gene lookup returns CDR1 LGHNA and CDR2 YSLEER. As DNA, the CDR3 is TGCGCCAGCAGCCAAACAGGGGGCGGGTACAATGAGCAGTTCTTC. Protein: CASSQTGGGYNEQFF.

The chain joins TRBV7-2 to TRBJ2-5, with TRBD2 matching over 10 bases. CDR1 and CDR2 (germline): SGHTA, FQGNSA. V was pared by 5 bases and J by 5 bases, with 8 bases of the junction left unmatched. The CDR3 loop spans 15 amino acids. This CDR3 reads CASSVSGRQGETQYF. CDR3 sequence (DNA): TGTGCCAGCAGCGTTAGCGGGAGGCAGGGGGAGACCCAGTACTTC.

The rearrangement links TRBV21-1 to TRBJ1-5. TRBV21-1 is a listed pseudogene. This CDR3 is 17 amino acids long. The CDR3 reads CASRREGGFLSNQPQHF. The CDR3 coding sequence is TGTGCCAGCAGACGGGAGGGGGGGTTCCTTAGCAATCAGCCCCAGCATTTT.

The chain recombines TRBV29-1 with TRBJ1-2; D might be TRBD1 (5 bases). Germline V lookup: CDR1 SQVTM, CDR2 ANQGSEA. Trimming shortened V by 5 bases and J by 5 bases, and 9 bases separated the two germline ends. CDR3 length: 11 residues. CDR3 coding DNA: TGCAGCGTTCCGACAGTGTATGGCTACACCTTC. This codes for CSVPTVYGYTF. Full variable domain (rest looked up from reference TRBV29-1 and TRBJ1-2): SAVISQKPSRDICQRGTSLTIQCQVDSQVTMMFWYRQQPGQSLTLIATANQGSEATYESGFVIDKFPISRPNLTFSTLTVSNMSPEDSSIYLCSVPTVYGYTFGSGTRLTVV.

The J gene is TRBJ2-1, the V gene TRBV18; D gene unclear. Between the trimmed V and J ends, which lost 2 bases and 5 bases, there was a span of 7 bases. This CDR3 has 13 amino acids. In germline, CDR1 is KGHSH, CDR2 LQKENI. CDR3 region: CASSPDSHNEQFF. CDR3 nucleotides: TGTGCCAGCTCACCAGACTCTCACAATGAGCAGTTCTTC.

CDR3 in amino acids: CASSSPFRGGDNEQFF. As DNA, the CDR3 is TGTGCCAGCAGTTCCCCTTTTCGGGGGGGTGACAATGAGCAGTTCTTC. This chain uses TRBV28 with TRBJ2-1; 8 positions match TRBD2. The CDR3 runs to 16 residues. CDR1 and CDR2 (germline): MDHEN, SYDVKM. J gave up 5 bases and V 4 bases, and 10 bases lay outside the gene matches.

The chain couples TRBV6-6 to TRBJ2-5, with 9 positions matching TRBD2. CDR3 length equals 14 residues. Trimming cost V 8 bases and J 4 bases; bases outside gene matches: 8. CDR1 and CDR2 from the germline V gene are MNHNY and SVGAGI (reference sequence). The CDR3 region is CASAGGPSGETQYF. DNA of the CDR3: TGTGCCAGCGCGGGAGGGCCGTCTGGAGAGACCCAGTACTTC.

As for this clone: An end of the junction differs from the germline gene, which may be a read error. The gene calls are TRBV6-1 and TRBJ1-2, with a tentative D call TRBD1 (5 bases). The CDR3 runs to 10 residues. Looked up from germline, CDR1 is MNHNS and CDR2 is SASEGT. The CDR3 sequence is CASTGGLEAF. The CDR3 DNA reads TGTGCCTCGACCGGGGGTTTGGAGGCCTTC.